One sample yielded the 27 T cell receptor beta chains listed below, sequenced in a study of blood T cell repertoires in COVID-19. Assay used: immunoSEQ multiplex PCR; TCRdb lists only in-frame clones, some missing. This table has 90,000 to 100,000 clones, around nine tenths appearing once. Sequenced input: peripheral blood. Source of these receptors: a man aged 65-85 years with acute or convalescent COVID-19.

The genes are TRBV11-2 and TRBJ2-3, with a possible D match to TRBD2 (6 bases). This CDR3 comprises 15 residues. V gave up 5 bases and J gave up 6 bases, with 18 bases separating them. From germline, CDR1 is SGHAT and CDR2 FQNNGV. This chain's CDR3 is CASSQNKRRGDTQYF. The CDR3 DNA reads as TGTGCCAGCAGCCAAAATAAGCGCCGGGGGGATACGCAGTATTTT.

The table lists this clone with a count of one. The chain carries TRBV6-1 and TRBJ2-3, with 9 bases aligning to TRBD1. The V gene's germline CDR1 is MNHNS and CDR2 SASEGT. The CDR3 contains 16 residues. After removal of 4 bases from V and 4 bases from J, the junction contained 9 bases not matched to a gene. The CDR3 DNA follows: TGTGCCAGCAGTGCATTACCGGGACAGGGACCAGATACGCAGTATTTT. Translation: CASSALPGQGPDTQYF.

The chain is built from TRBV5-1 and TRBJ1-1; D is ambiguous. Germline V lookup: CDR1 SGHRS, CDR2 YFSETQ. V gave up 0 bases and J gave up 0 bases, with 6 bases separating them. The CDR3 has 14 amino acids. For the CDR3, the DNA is TGCGCCAGCAGCTTGGACCAGATGAACACTGAAGCTTTCTTT. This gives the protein CASSLDQMNTEAFF.

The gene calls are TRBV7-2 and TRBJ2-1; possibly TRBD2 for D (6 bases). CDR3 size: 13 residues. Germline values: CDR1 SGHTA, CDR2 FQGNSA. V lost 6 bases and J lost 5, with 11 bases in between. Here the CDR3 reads CASRGGRNNEQFF. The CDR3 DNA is TGTGCCAGCAGGGGGGGACGAAACAATGAGCAGTTCTTC.

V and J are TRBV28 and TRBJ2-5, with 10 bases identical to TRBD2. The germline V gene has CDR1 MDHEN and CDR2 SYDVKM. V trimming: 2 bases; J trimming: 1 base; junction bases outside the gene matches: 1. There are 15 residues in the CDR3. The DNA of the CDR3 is TGTGCCAGCAGTTTAACTAGCGGGGCCCAAGAGACCCAGTACTTC. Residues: CASSLTSGAQETQYF. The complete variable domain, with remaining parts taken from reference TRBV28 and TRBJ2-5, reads DVKVTQSSRYLVKRTGEKVFLECVQDMDHENMFWYRQDPGLGLRLIYFSYDVKMKEKGDIPEGYSVSREKKERFSLILESASTNQTSMYLCASSLTSGAQETQYFGPGTRLLVL.

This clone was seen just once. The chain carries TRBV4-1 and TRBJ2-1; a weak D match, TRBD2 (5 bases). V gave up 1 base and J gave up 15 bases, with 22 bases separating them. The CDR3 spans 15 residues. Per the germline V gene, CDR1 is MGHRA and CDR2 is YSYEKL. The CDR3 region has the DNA TGCGCCAGCAGCCAAGTTAATCTAGCAAAAGTCCGCACGTTCTTC. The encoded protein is CASSQVNLAKVRTFF.

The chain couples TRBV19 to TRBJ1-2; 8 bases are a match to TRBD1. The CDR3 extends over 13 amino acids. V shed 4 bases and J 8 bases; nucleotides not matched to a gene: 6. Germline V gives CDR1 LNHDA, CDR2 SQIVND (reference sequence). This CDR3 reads CASSKDRELGYTF. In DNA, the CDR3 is TGTGCCAGTAGTAAGGACAGGGAGTTGGGCTACACCTTC.

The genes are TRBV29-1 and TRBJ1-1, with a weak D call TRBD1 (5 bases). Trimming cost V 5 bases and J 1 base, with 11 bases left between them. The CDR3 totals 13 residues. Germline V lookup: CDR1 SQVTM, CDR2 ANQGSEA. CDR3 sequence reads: CSVYRGGNTEAFF. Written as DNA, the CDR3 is TGCAGCGTTTACCGGGGGGGGAACACTGAAGCTTTCTTT.

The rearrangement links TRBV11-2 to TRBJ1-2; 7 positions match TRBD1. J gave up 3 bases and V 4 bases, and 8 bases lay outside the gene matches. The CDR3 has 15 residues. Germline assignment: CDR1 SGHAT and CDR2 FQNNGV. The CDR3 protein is CASSSMRGRDYGYTF. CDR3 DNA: TGTGCCAGCAGCTCGATGAGGGGGCGAGACTATGGCTACACCTTC.

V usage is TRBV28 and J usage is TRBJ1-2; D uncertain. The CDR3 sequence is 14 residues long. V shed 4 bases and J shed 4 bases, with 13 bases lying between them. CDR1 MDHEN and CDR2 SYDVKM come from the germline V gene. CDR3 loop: CASSSIPGSYGYTF. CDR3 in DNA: TGTGCCAGCAGTTCTATCCCGGGAAGCTATGGCTACACCTTC.

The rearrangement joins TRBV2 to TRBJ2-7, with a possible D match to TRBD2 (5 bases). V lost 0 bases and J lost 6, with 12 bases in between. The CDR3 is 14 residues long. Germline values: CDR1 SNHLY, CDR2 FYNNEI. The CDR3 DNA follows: TGTGCCAGCAGTGAAGCGAACGGGGTTGGCGAGCAGTACGTC. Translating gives CASSEANGVGEQYV.

CDR3 residues: CARKGDNASGNTIYF. Written as DNA, the CDR3 is TGTGCCAGAAAGGGGGACAACGCCTCTGGAAACACCATATATTTT. The rearrangement uses TRBV19 and TRBJ1-3, with D possibly being TRBD1 (6 bases). This CDR3 is built from 15 residues. The germline gives CDR1 LNHDA, CDR2 SQIVND (reference sequence). V gave up 9 bases and J gave up 0 bases, with 15 bases separating them. The full variable domain, rest sourced from reference TRBV19 and TRBJ1-3, is DGGITQSPKYLFRKEGQNVTLSCEQNLNHDAMYWYRQDPGQGLRLIYYSQIVNDFQKGDIAEGYSVSREKKESFPLTVTSAQKNPTAFYLCARKGDNASGNTIYFGEGSWLTVV.

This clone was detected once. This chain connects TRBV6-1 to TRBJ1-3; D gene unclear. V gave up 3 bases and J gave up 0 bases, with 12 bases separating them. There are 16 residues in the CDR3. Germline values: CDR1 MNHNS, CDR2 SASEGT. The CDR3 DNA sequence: TGTGCCAGCAGTGACCAGCCGACATACTCTGGAAACACCATATATTTT. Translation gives CASSDQPTYSGNTIYF.

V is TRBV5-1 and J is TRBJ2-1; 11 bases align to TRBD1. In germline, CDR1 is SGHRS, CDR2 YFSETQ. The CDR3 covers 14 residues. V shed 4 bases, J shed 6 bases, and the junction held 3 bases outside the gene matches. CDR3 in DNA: TGCGCCAGCAGCGAGGACAGGGGGCGCAATGAGCAGTTCTTC. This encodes CASSEDRGRNEQFF.

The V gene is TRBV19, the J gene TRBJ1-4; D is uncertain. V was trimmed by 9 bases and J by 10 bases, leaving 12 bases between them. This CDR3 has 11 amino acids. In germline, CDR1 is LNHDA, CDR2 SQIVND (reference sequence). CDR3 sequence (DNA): TGTGCCAGCCACGCAACGGGAAAACTGTTTTTT. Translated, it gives CASHATGKLFF.

DNA of the CDR3: TGTGCCACCAGTGGCGCCTCAGATACGCAGTATTTT. Protein sequence: CATSGASDTQYF. The chain couples TRBV24-1 to TRBJ2-3; D is unresolved. CDR1 KGHDR and CDR2 SFDVKD come from the germline V gene. The CDR3 sequence is 12 residues long. The V and J ends lost 5 bases and 4 bases respectively, with 6 bases between them.

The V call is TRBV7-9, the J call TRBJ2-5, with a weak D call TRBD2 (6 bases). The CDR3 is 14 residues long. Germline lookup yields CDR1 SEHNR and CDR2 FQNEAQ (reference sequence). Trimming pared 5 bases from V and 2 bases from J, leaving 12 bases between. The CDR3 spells CASSVGTAQETQYF. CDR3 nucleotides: TGTGCCAGCAGCGTCGGGACTGCACAAGAGACCCAGTACTTC.

The CDR3 loop is CASSPSRGYNEQFF. CDR3 nucleotide sequence: TGTGCCAGCAGCCCTTCTAGGGGGTACAATGAGCAGTTCTTC. The chain carries TRBV27 and TRBJ2-1; possible D gene TRBD1, 6 bases. Between the trimmed V and J ends, which lost 6 bases and 4 bases, there was a span of 13 bases. CDR1 and CDR2 (germline): MNHEY, SMNVEV (reference sequence). There are 14 residues in the CDR3.

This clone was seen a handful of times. CDR3: CASRTRDLNEKLFF. The CDR3 region has the DNA TGTGCCAGCAGGACCCGGGATCTTAATGAAAAACTGTTTTTT. The chain is built from TRBV6-5 and TRBJ1-4; D ambiguous. Trimming left V 6 bases short and J 4 bases short, with 12 bases between. The CDR3 sequence is 14 residues long. Germline values: CDR1 MNHEY, CDR2 SVGAGI.

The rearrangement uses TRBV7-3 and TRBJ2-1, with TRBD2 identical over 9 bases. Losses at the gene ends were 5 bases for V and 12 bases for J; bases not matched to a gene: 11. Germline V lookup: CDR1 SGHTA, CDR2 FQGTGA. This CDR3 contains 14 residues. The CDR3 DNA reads TGTGCCAGCAGCCCCGGGGTAGCGGGGGACCCGCAGTTCTTC. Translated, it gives CASSPGVAGDPQFF.

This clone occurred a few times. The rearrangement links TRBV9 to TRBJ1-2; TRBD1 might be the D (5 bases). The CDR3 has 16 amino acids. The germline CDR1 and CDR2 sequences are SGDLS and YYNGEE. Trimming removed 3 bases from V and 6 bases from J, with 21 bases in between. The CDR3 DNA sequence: TGTGCCAGCAGCGGCATGAGCCGGCAGGGAACCGATGGCTACACCTTC. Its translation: CASSGMSRQGTDGYTF. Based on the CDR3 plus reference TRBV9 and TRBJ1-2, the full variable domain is DSGVTQTPKHLITATGQRVTLRCSPRSGDLSVYWYQQSLDQGLQFLIQYYNGEERAKGNILERFSAQQFPDLHSELNLSSLELGDSALYFCASSGMSRQGTDGYTFGSGTRLTVV.

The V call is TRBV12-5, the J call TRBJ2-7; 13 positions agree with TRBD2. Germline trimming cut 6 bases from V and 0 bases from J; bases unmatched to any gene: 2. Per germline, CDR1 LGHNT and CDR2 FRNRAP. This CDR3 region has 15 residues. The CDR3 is CASGTSGGSSYEQYF. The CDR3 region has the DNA TGTGCTAGTGGGACTAGCGGGGGGAGCTCCTACGAGCAGTACTTC. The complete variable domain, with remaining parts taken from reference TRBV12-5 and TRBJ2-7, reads DARVTQTPRHKVTEMGQEVTMRCQPILGHNTVFWYRQTMMQGLELLAYFRNRAPLDDSGMPKDRFSAEMPDATLATLKIQPSEPRDSAVYFCASGTSGGSSYEQYFGPGTRLTVT.

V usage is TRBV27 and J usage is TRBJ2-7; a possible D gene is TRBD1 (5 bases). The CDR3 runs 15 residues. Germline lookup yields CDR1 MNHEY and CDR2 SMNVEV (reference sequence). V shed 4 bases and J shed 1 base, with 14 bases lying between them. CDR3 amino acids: CASSSFTGYSYEQYF. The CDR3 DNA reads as TGTGCCAGCAGTTCTTTCACAGGCTATTCCTACGAGCAGTACTTC.

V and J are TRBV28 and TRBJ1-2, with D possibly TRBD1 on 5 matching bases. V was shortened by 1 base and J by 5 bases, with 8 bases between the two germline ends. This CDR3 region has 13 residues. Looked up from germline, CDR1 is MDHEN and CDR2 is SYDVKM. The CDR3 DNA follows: TGTGCCAGCAGTTTATCAGGGTGGTATGGCTACACCTTC. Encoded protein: CASSLSGWYGYTF.

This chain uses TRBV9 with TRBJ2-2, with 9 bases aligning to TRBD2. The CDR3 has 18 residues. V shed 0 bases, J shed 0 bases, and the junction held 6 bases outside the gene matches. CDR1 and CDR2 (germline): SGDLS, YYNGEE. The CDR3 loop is CASSVASGGFANTGELFF. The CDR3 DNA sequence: TGTGCCAGCAGCGTAGCCAGCGGGGGGTTCGCGAACACCGGGGAGCTGTTTTTT.

CDR3 sequence reads: CASRITNQPQHF. In DNA, the CDR3 is TGTGCCAGCAGGATAACTAATCAGCCCCAGCATTTT. The V gene is TRBV6-5, the J gene TRBJ1-5, with unresolved D. Germline V CDR1 and CDR2: MNHEY, SVGAGI. With 6 bases removed from V and 4 bases from J, the gap between germline ends came to 7 bases. The CDR3 has 12 residues.

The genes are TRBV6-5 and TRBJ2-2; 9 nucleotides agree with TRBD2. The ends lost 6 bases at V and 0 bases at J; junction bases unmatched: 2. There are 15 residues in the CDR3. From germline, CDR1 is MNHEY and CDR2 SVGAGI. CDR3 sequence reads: CASRRLAANTGELFF. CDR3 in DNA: TGTGCCAGCAGGCGACTAGCGGCGAACACCGGGGAGCTGTTTTTT.